A selection of T cell receptor beta chains follows, all from one sample in a study of Ad26.COV2.S vaccination and SARS-CoV-2 variants. Clones were read by immunoSEQ multiplex PCR, and TCRdb kept only the in-frame ones, dropping some. The sample lists some 410,000 clones, about 92% occurring once. The specimen was peripheral blood, collected in a trial of Ad26.COV2.S vaccine versus placebo. The source is a person aged 18-65 years who received the Ad26.COV2.S COVID-19 vaccine or a placebo. Each CDR3 is given with its conserved first and last residue. The D gene is left open where the match is weak. Some rows mark clone size as missing; the rest say once, few, many or name a class of expanded clone.

TRBD1	.	TRBV28	TRBJ2-7	CASSLGFAGTGRSEQYF	TGTGCCAGCAGTTTAGGATTTGCCGGGACAGGGCGGTCCGAGCAGTACTTC
TRBD2	.	TRBV3-1/TRBV3-2	TRBJ2-4	CASSPGGIQYF	TGTGCCAGCAGCCCGGGAGGGATTCAGTACTTC
TRBD2	.	TRBV3-1/TRBV3-2	TRBJ2-3	CASSQGYSGGVTDTQYF	TGTGCCAGCAGCCAAGGGTACAGCGGGGGGGTCACAGATACGCAGTATTTT
TRBD2	.	TRBV25-1	TRBJ2-3	CASSEVGSSGTTDTQYF	TGTGCCAGCAGTGAAGTTGGGTCTAGCGGGACCACAGATACGCAGTATTTT
TRBD2	.	TRBV18	TRBJ2-5	CASSPQGLAGRGAQYF	TGTGCCAGCTCACCTCAAGGACTAGCGGGTAGGGGGGCCCAGTACTTC
TRBD1	.	TRBV18	TRBJ2-7	CASSPTGGSYEQYF	TGTGCCAGCTCACCGACAGGGGGCTCCTACGAGCAGTACTTC
.	.	TRBV4-3	TRBJ2-2	CASSQGRGTGELFF	TGCGCCAGCAGCCAAGGCCGGGGAACCGGGGAGCTGTTTTTT
.	.	TRBV24-1	TRBJ2-1	CATSGARDPYNEQFF	TGTGCCACCAGTGGGGCGAGGGACCCTTACAATGAGCAGTTCTTC
.	.	TRBV15	TRBJ1-2	CATSRDDEMDSLYGYTF	TGTGCCACCAGCAGAGATGATGAGATGGACAGCCTCTATGGCTACACCTTC
TRBD2	.	TRBV28	TRBJ2-1	CASSFLASGASYNEQFF	TGTGCCAGCAGTTTTTTGGCTAGCGGGGCTAGTTACAATGAGCAGTTCTTC
.	.	TRBV20-1	TRBJ1-1	CSASPPTSLNTEAFF	TGCAGTGCTAGTCCTCCAACTTCATTGAACACTGAAGCTTTCTTT
TRBD1	.	TRBV30	TRBJ1-5	CAWRDYRGYNQPQHF	TGTGCCTGGAGGGACTACAGGGGTTACAATCAGCCCCAGCATTTT
TRBD1	.	TRBV19	TRBJ1-6	CASKTGGEHSPLHF	TGTGCCAGTAAAACAGGGGGTGAACATTCACCCCTCCACTTT
.	.	TRBV13	TRBJ1-1	CASSFAVEHIGEAFF	TGTGCCAGCAGCTTTGCAGTGGAGCATATTGGTGAAGCTTTCTTT
.	.	TRBV6-2/TRBV6-3	TRBJ2-5	CASSWPARGAPGQYF	TGTGCCAGCAGTTGGCCCGCAAGGGGCGCGCCGGGCCAGTACTTC
TRBD1	.	TRBV12-3/TRBV12-4	TRBJ1-4	CASSFGTVEKLFF	TGTGCCAGCAGTTTCGGGACAGTTGAAAAACTGTTTTTT
TRBD1	once	TRBV3-1/TRBV3-2	TRBJ2-3	CASSPRQGGGTDTQYF	TGTGCCAGCAGCCCGAGACAGGGGGGTGGCACAGATACGCAGTATTTT
.	.	TRBV2	TRBJ1-5	CASSESGGWQPQHF	TGTGCCAGCAGTGAATCTGGGGGCTGGCAGCCCCAGCATTTT
.	once	TRBV7-9	TRBJ2-1	CASSLVARGDNEQFF	TGTGCCAGCAGCTTAGTAGCCAGGGGAGACAATGAGCAGTTCTTC
.	.	TRBV5-1	TRBJ1-4	CASSREQAPNEKLFF	TGCGCCAGCAGCCGAGAACAAGCGCCTAATGAAAAACTGTTTTTT
.	.	TRBV7-2	TRBJ2-3	CASSLAPTGGTDTQYF	TGTGCCAGCAGCTTAGCTCCCACAGGAGGTACAGATACGCAGTATTTT
.	.	TRBV5-1	TRBJ1-6	CASSLIYSNSPLHF	TGCGCCAGCAGCTTGATTTACAGTAATTCACCCCTCCACTTT
.	.	TRBV2	TRBJ2-7	CASSVSGFTYEQYF	TGTGCCAGCAGTGTATCAGGGTTCACCTACGAGCAGTACTTC
.	.	TRBV5-1	TRBJ2-1	CASSLELSSYNEQFF	TGCGCCAGCAGCTTGGAGCTTAGCTCCTACAATGAGCAGTTCTTC
TRBD1	.	TRBV6-6	TRBJ2-3	CASRKEPGQATDTQYF	TGTGCCAGCAGGAAGGAACCGGGACAGGCCACAGATACGCAGTATTTT
TRBD2	.	TRBV12-5	TRBJ2-1	CASGLVVLAGGPANEQFF	TGTGCTAGTGGTTTGGTCGTGCTGGCGGGGGGGCCTGCCAATGAGCAGTTCTTC
.	.	TRBV20-1	TRBJ2-7	CSASIGARYEQYF	TGCAGTGCTAGTATCGGGGCCCGCTACGAGCAGTACTTC
.	.	TRBV11-2	TRBJ1-1	CANRGIGDGYTEAFF	TGTGCCAACCGGGGGATAGGGGACGGGTATACTGAAGCTTTCTTT
.	once	TRBV10-3	TRBJ1-2	CAISDWDNLFYGYTF	TGTGCCATCAGTGATTGGGACAACCTATTCTATGGCTACACCTTC
.	.	TRBV18	TRBJ2-7	CASSTSSGYEQYF	TGTGCCAGCTCAACTAGCTCCGGCTACGAGCAGTACTTC
.	.	TRBV24-1	TRBJ2-1	CATSDRVLISYNEQFF	TGTGCCACCAGTGACAGGGTTTTAATCTCCTACAATGAGCAGTTCTTC
.	once	TRBV25-1	TRBJ1-6	CASSEMNSASPLHF	TGTGCCAGCAGTGAAATGAACAGCGCTTCACCCCTCCACTTT
.	.	TRBV19	TRBJ1-1	CASSIGSVNTEAFF	TGTGCCAGTAGTATAGGATCTGTGAACACTGAAGCTTTCTTT
.	once	TRBV19	TRBJ1-1	CASSIRAGKDTEAFF	TGTGCCAGTAGTATAAGGGCAGGGAAGGACACTGAAGCTTTCTTT
TRBD2	.	TRBV10-3	TRBJ2-1	CAISEANSGVLSYNEQFF	TGTGCCATCAGTGAGGCAAACAGCGGGGTTCTCTCCTACAATGAGCAGTTCTTC